Described below is a single TCR beta chain sequence and its context. Trimming cost V 6 bases and J 7 bases; bases outside gene matches: 9. The CDR3 sequence is 15 residues long. Germline CDR1 is MDHEN and CDR2 is SYDVKM. The data were taken from a study of blood T cell repertoires in COVID-19. About the study: Both acute and convalescent COVID-19 samples were obtained from the United States, Italy and Spain. Sources were T cells, B-cell-depleted T cells, or PBMCs; the material itself was cDNA or gDNA.

Authors' data handling: Amplification of reference gene primers provided the estimated nucleated cell counts. Clones were read by immunoSEQ multiplex PCR, and TCRdb kept only the in-frame ones, dropping some. V and J calls plus clone size are reproduced from that table; the DNA served to infer D and trimming. The data hold about 140,000 clones, with over 75% observed a single time. The sample taken for sequencing was peripheral blood. This TCR was sampled from a man in his sixties with active or convalescent COVID-19. The V gene is TRBV28, the J gene TRBJ1-4; TRBD1 matches at 9 bases. The CDR3: CASRTLRDRAEKLFF. CDR3 coding DNA: TGTGCCAGCAGGACCTTAAGGGACAGGGCTGAAAAACTGTTTTTT.